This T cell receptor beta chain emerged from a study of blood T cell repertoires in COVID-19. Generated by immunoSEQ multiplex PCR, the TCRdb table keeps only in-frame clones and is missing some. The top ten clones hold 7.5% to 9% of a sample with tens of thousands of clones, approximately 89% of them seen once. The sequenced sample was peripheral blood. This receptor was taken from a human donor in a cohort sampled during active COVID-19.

This chain's CDR3 is CASDRAGTEAFF. DNA for the CDR3: TGTGCCTCGGACAGGGCCGGGACTGAAGCTTTCTTT. V is TRBV28 and J is TRBJ1-1; 8 bases map to TRBD1. The CDR3 spans 12 residues. Per germline, CDR1 MDHEN and CDR2 SYDVKM. The ends lost 11 bases at V and 5 bases at J; junction bases unmatched: 7.